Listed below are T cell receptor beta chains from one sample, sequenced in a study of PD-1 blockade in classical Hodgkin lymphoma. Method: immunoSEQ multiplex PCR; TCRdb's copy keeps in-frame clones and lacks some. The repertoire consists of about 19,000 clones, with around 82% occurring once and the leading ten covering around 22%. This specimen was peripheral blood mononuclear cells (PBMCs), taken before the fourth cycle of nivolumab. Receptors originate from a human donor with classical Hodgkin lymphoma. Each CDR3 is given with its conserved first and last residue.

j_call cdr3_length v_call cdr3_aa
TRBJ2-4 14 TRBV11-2 CASTPGGAGNIQYF
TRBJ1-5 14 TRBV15 CATSRDQGYQPQHF
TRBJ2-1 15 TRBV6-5 CASTLTSGAYNEQFF
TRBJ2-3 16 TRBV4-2 CASSQVSGGGTDTQYF
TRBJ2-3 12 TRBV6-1 CASSEGSVTQYF
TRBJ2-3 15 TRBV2 CASSEYSGGANTQYF
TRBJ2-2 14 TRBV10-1 CASSESPGSGELFF
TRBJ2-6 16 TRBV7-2 CASSSQPSSGANVLTF
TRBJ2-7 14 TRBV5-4 CASSPSGSSYEQYF
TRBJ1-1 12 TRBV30 CAWGAGFTEAFF
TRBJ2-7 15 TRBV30 CAWSAVGKGNDEQYF
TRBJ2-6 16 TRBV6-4 CASSDGGNSGANVLTF
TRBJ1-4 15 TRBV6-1 CASSEASGGGEKLFF
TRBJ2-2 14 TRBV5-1 CASSTGWNTGELFF
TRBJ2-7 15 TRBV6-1 CASSEDRGLGYEQYF
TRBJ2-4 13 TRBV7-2 CASTHAGLYIQYF
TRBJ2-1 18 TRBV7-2 CASSLVAGVLSSYNEQFF
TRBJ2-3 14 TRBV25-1 CASSATRGKDTQYF
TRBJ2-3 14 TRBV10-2 CASSESSGTDTQYF
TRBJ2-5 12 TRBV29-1 CSVEVPIETQYF
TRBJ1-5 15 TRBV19 CASSIGQGLSQPQHF
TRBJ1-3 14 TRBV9 CASSARDSGNTIYF
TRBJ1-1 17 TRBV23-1 CASRRTATGGLITEAFF
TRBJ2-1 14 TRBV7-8 CASSLALGGNEQFF
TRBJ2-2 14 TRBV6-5 CASSYLGRGRELFF